The next 16 T cell receptor beta chains were all read from a single sample in a study of CD8+CD57+ T cells in acquired aplastic anemia. The study profiled TCR beta VDJ and CDR3 using genomic DNA as template. TCRdb re-analysed the reads in MiXCR, keeping a single row per CDR3 protein. The sample records hundreds of thousands of distinct CDR3 sequences, 55% to 75% being singletons. The specimen was sorted CD4+, CD8+, or CD8+CD57+ T cells (not recorded which) from PBMCs. The origin of the receptors is a human donor in good health, serving as a control.

As for this clonotype: Compared with germline, one end of the junction differs, possibly owing to a read error. This chain links TRBV7-8 with TRBJ2-1, with D perhaps matching TRBD1 (6 bases). This CDR3 has 14 amino acids. Germline values: CDR1 SGHVS, CDR2 FQNEAQ. The chain's CDR3 is CASSPAGAYNEQFF. CDR3 DNA sequence: TGCGCCAGCAGCCCGGCAGGGGCCTACAATGAGCAGTTCTTC.

J is TRBJ2-5 and V is TRBV20-1; D not certain. CDR1 DFQATT and CDR2 SNEGSKA come from the germline V gene (reference sequence). Trimming cost V 1 base and J 4 bases, with 7 bases left between them. The CDR3 spans 12 residues. This CDR3 is CSARVPPETQYF. The CDR3 coding sequence is TGCAGTGCTAGAGTTCCCCCAGAGACCCAGTACTTC.

This clonotype is a singleton in its sample. The junction departs from the called germline gene at one end, perhaps through a read error. This chain connects TRBV7-2 to TRBJ1-6, with D perhaps TRBD1 (6 bases). This CDR3 has 14 residues. Germline loops: CDR1 SGHTA, CDR2 FQGNSA. CDR3 in DNA: TGTGCCACCAGCAGACGAAGAGGGGGGTCACCCCTCCACTTT. It yields the protein CATSRRRGGSPLHF. Looking up the rest from reference TRBV7-2 and TRBJ1-6 gives the full variable domain: GAGVSQSPSNKVTEKGKDVELRCDPISGHTALYWYRQSLGQGLEFLIYFQGNSAPDKSGLPSDRFSAERTGGSVSTLTIQRTQQEDSAVYLCATSRRRGGSPLHFGNGTRLTVT.

The V and J genes are TRBV6-1 and TRBJ2-2; 8 bases match TRBD1. V was clipped by 5 bases and J by 4 bases; unmatched bases: 9. The CDR3 spans 16 residues. CDR1 and CDR2 from the germline V gene are MNHNS and SASEGT. CDR3 in amino acids: CASSREPGQATGELFF. In DNA form, the CDR3 reads TGTGCCAGCAGTAGAGAGCCGGGACAGGCCACCGGGGAGCTGTTTTTT.

The chain carries TRBV4-3 and TRBJ2-7; 10 nucleotides match TRBD1. Trimming cost V 6 bases and J 1 base; bases outside gene matches: 6. This CDR3 is 15 amino acids long. CDR1 is LGHNA, CDR2 YSLEER, per germline. The CDR3 DNA sequence: TGCGCCAGCAGTGACGGACAGGGGGGGTCCTACGAGCAGTACTTC. It encodes CASSDGQGGSYEQYF.

Points on this clonotype: It is likely a read error, because the conserved phenylalanine at the end of the CDR3 is missing. The CDR3: CAISGERGKHTQYV. The CDR3 nucleotides are TGTGCCATCAGCGGGGAAAGGGGCAAACATACGCAGTATGTT. This rearrangement joins TRBV2 to TRBJ2-3; 7 bases agree with TRBD2. V trimming: 10 bases; J trimming: 7 bases; junction bases outside the gene matches: 14. Germline CDR1 SNHLY, CDR2 FYNNEI. This CDR3 is 14 amino acids long.

In regard to this clonotype: This CDR3 is missing its conserved last phenylalanine or tryptophan, likely due to a read error. The DNA is left out, because the CDR3 cannot be placed on it with certainty; the CDR3 is given as TCRdb lists it. CDR3 protein: CASSLSADTQYFC. This chain joins TRBV7-2 and TRBJ2-1. Germline lookup yields CDR1 SGHTA and CDR2 FQGNSA. With termini counted, the CDR3 has 13 amino acids.

The chain has TRBV20-1 and TRBJ1-2; D gene uncertain. CDR3 length: 14 amino acids. CDR1 DFQATT and CDR2 SNEGSKA come from the germline V gene (reference sequence). Trimming took 6 bases from V and 6 from J, leaving 20 bases between them. The CDR3 bases are TGCAGTGCAAGACACGAACTCTCTGGAAATGGCTACACCTTC. It translates to CSARHELSGNGYTF.

On this clonotype: The junction does not match germline at one end; this may be a read error. The chain carries TRBV12-3 or TRBV12-4 and TRBJ2-7; 7 bases align to TRBD1. This CDR3 has 11 amino acids. The CDR3 sequence: CAISRGQEQYF. The CDR3 region has the DNA TGTGCCATCAGTCGGGGACAGGAGCAGTACTTC.

Concerning this clonotype: A junction boundary mismatches the germline segment, possibly from a read error. The chain recombines TRBV7-2 with TRBJ2-3; 8 nucleotides align to TRBD2. This CDR3 is 15 amino acids long. Germline V gives CDR1 SGHTA, CDR2 FQGNSA. This CDR3 reads CASSSSAGGTHTQYF. In nucleotides, the CDR3 is TGTGCCAGCAGCTCATCGGCGGGGGGCACACATACGCAGTATTTT.

The rearrangement uses TRBV11-1 and TRBJ1-6; D not resolved. CDR3 length equals 13 residues. Trimming stripped 5 bases from V and 5 bases from J, with 7 bases between. CDR1 and CDR2 (germline): SGHAT, FQDESV (reference sequence). CDR3 amino acids: CASSAGDNSPLHF. The DNA of the CDR3 is TGTGCCAGCAGCGCGGGTGATAATTCACCCCTCCACTTT.

As regards this clonotype: It may be a read error: a sequence one base away is much more abundant. This chain uses TRBV10-3 with TRBJ2-5; the match to TRBD1 covers 7 bases. This CDR3 is 15 amino acids long. From germline, CDR1 is ENHRY and CDR2 SYGVKD. The CDR3 bases are TGTGCCAGCAGTTACTTAACAGGGGATGGCGGGACCCAGTACTTC. Protein sequence: CASSYLTGDGGTQYF.

V and J are TRBV25-1 and TRBJ1-6; D is undetermined. Germline V gene lookup returns CDR1 MGHDK and CDR2 SYGVNS. Trimming left V 6 bases short and J 9 bases short, with 12 bases between. This CDR3 has 13 residues. CDR3 in DNA: TGTGCCAGCAGCGGACGTAGCGGTTCACCCCTCCACTTT. Translation gives CASSGRSGSPLHF.

The chain couples TRBV4-1 to TRBJ1-6; a weak D match, TRBD1 (5 bases). Trimming stripped 0 bases from V and 3 bases from J, with 9 bases between. Germline CDR1 MGHRA, CDR2 YSYEKL. The CDR3 has 16 amino acids. The CDR3 reads CASSQEGGNYNSPLHF. DNA of the CDR3: TGCGCCAGCAGCCAAGAGGGGGGAAACTATAATTCACCCCTCCACTTT.

This clonotype was found once. A much larger clonotype is one base distant, so this may be a read error. For the CDR3, the DNA is TGCGCCAGCGGCCAACCAACTAGGAGCTCCTACAATGAGCAGTTCTTC. Its protein product is CASGQPTRSSYNEQFF. The V gene is TRBV4-1, the J gene TRBJ2-1; tentative D call: TRBD2 (5 bases). This CDR3 is built from 16 residues. Germline lookup yields CDR1 MGHRA and CDR2 YSYEKL.

CDR3 loop: CASSRQGPNYTF. CDR3 coding DNA: TGCGCCAGCAGCCGCCAGGGACCGAACTACACCTTC. The chain has TRBV5-1 and TRBJ1-2; D might be TRBD1 (5 bases). The germline V gene has CDR1 SGHRS and CDR2 YFSETQ. The CDR3 runs 12 residues. The V and J ends lost 4 bases and 10 bases respectively, with 14 bases between them.